The source of this T cell receptor (beta chain) is a study of cytomegalovirus exposure and HLA in healthy donors. Across the study: As an earlier analysis found, 150 million to 200 million T cells yielded 100 million to 130 million unique TCR beta sequences.

The study sampled nominally healthy donors, though unrecorded immune exposures were likely. Whole-study results and caveats: A link between a missense DCLRE1C variant and TCR beta V- and J-gene trimming emerged from a later analysis. Accurate prediction of HLA-A and HLA-B alleles (for most subjects) was reportedly achieved from TCR beta sequences.

This clone was counted a few times. As yet, its antigen is unknown. The CDR3 length is 14 residues. The germline gives CDR1 LNHNV, CDR2 YYDKDF (reference sequence). V shed 2 bases, J shed 8 bases, and the junction held 4 bases outside the gene matches. The study ran its PCR with 60 Vbeta and 13 Jbeta primers. Libraries were prepared by immunoSEQ multiplex PCR; TCRdb keeps only in-frame clonotypes and omits some of them. The sample includes roughly 120,000 clones, 60% to 85% of them seen just once. This chain joins TRBV15 and TRBJ1-3; TRBD1 aligns across 9 bases. Sequences were obtained from PBMCs. The clonotype was recovered from a human donor in good health. The DNA of the CDR3 is TGTGCCACCAGCAGATACAGGGGGCTAGACACCATATATTTT. It translates to CATSRYRGLDTIYF.